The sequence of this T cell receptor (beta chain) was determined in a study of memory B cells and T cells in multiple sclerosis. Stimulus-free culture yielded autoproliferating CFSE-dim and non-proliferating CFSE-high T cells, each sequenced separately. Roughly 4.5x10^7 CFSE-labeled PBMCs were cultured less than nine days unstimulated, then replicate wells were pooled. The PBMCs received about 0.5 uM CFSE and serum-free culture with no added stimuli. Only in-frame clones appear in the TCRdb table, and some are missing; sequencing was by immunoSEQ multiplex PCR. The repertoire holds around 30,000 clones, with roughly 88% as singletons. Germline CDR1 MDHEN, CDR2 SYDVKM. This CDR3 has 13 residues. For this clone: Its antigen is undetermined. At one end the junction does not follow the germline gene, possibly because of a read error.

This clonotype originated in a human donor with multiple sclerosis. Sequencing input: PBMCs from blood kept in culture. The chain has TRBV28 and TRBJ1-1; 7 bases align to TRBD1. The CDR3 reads CASRKTGVDEAYF. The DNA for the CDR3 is TGCGCCAGCAGGAAAACAGGGGTGGATGAAGCTTACTTT.